The T cell receptor (beta chain) described here comes from a study of blood T cells in healthy people across ages. The V end lost 8 bases, the J end lost 8 bases, and 22 bases lay between the germline ends. The CDR3 consists of 15 residues. Germline CDR1 LNHDA, CDR2 SQIVND (reference sequence). Next came a second PCR, run for about 7 to 12 cycles, which used a sample-barcoded 5' primer along with a J-beta primer mix. TCRdb re-called the 5' RACE reads through MiXCR, storing one row per CDR3 protein. This table holds some 710,000 distinct CDR3 sequences, 22% found once. This chain links TRBV19 with TRBJ2-4, with D tentatively TRBD1 (5 bases). The source of this sequence is a man aged 70 or older in good health. The sample comprised blood. The CDR3 protein is CASGFLRGEGDIQYF. As DNA, the CDR3 is TGTGCCAGTGGGTTCCTTAGGGGCGAAGGAGACATTCAGTACTTC. Full variable domain (remainder filled in from reference TRBV19 and TRBJ2-4): DGGITQSPKYLFRKEGQNVTLSCEQNLNHDAMYWYRQDPGQGLRLIYYSQIVNDFQKGDIAEGYSVSREKKESFPLTVTSAQKNPTAFYLCASGFLRGEGDIQYFGAGTRLSVL.